This entry concerns a single T cell receptor beta chain. The sample originates from a study of blood T cell repertoires in COVID-19. The wider study: Samples of COVID-19 (acute and convalescent) were obtained from the United States, Italy and Spain.

Authors' analysis steps: Amplified reference gene primers provided the basis for estimating nucleated cell counts. The protocol was immunoSEQ multiplex PCR, while the TCRdb copy is restricted to in-frame clones and leaves out a portion. V, J and clone size are those of that table, while D and trimming were read from the DNA. The repertoire holds some 200,000 clones, with about 83% as singletons. This CDR3 comprises 13 residues. Germline assignment: CDR1 PRHDT and CDR2 FYEKMQ (reference sequence). V trimming: 0 bases; J trimming: 6 bases; junction bases outside the gene matches: 0. The chain uses TRBV13 and TRBJ1-2, with TRBD1 identical over 8 bases. This sequence originates from a woman in her 30s with COVID-19, enrolled during active disease. Sequencing input: peripheral blood. The CDR3 nucleotides read TGTGCCAGCAGCTTAGGACAGGGGGATGGCTACACCTTC. This gives the protein CASSLGQGDGYTF.